This record covers a single T cell receptor (beta chain). The junction departs from the called germline gene at one end, perhaps through a read error. A second about 6 to 11 cycle PCR used barcoded and J-beta primers. TCRdb processed the 5' RACE reads anew with MiXCR; each CDR3 protein has one entry. Seen here are 1.5 million or so distinct CDR3 sequences, roughly 43% observed once, and the top ten hold around 4%. The data were taken from a study of blood T cells in healthy people across ages. In germline, CDR1 is DFQATT, CDR2 SNEGSKA (reference sequence). CDR3 length: 14 residues. V is TRBV20-1 and J is TRBJ2-3; TRBD1 is a possible D gene (5 bases). Source material: blood. This receptor was taken from a woman aged 18-29 years in good health. This chain's CDR3 is CGASSAGLLDTQYF. The DNA of the CDR3 is TGCGGTGCTTCTTCTGCAGGGCTCCTAGATACGCAGTATTTT.